The next 2 T cell receptor beta chains were all read from a single sample in a study of molecular identifiers for immune sequencing clone quantification. One entry per CDR3 protein results from TCRdb running MiXCR on the PCR reads. This table holds some 97,000 distinct CDR3 sequences, 24% found once. Sequencing was carried out using naive CD8+ T cells from blood, with Jurkat cell RNA spiked in. Subset in this sample: FACS-sorted CD8+CD4-CCR7+CD45RA+ naive T cells. These receptors all come from a human donor in good health. Some libraries in this study had Jurkat cell RNA spiked in.

This clonotype was counted at least ten times. This chain connects TRBV11-1 to TRBJ1-1; D gene ambiguous. This CDR3 is built from 14 residues. Per germline, CDR1 SGHAT and CDR2 FQDESV (reference sequence). V lost 5 bases to trimming and J lost 4 bases, with 14 bases between them. This CDR3 reads CASSADMEGTEAFF. CDR3 sequence (DNA): TGTGCCAGCAGCGCGGATATGGAGGGCACTGAAGCTTTCTTT. Combining the CDR3 with reference TRBV11-1 and TRBJ1-1 gives the whole variable domain EAEVAQSPRYKITEKSQAVAFWCDPISGHATLYWYRQILGQGPELLVQFQDESVVDDSQLPKDRFSAERLKGVDSTLKIQPAELGDSAMYLCASSADMEGTEAFFGQGTRLTVV.

This clonotype was observed a single time. A much bigger clone sits one base away, suggesting this may be a read error. The chain has TRBV27 and TRBJ2-1; 10 bases fit TRBD2. Germline loops: CDR1 MNHEY, CDR2 SMNVEV (reference sequence). The CDR3 sequence is 15 residues long. CDR3 nucleotides: TGTGTCAGCAGTTTAGCTAGCGGGGGATACAATGAGCAGTTCTTC. This codes for CVSSLASGGYNEQFF.